The 13 T cell receptor beta chains below were found in one sample sequenced in a study of T cell responses to AZD1222 COVID-19 vaccine. Sequencing used immunoSEQ multiplex PCR; TCRdb keeps in-frame clones, though not all of them. The repertoire has 150,000 to 200,000 clones, roughly 93% of them found once; the top ten carry around 4%. The sample here was peripheral blood, taken on day 0 of AZD1222 vaccination. The receptors derive from an adult in good health.

V is TRBV5-4 and J is TRBJ1-1; D ambiguous. The CDR3 is made up of 12 amino acids. Trimming pared 0 bases from V and 10 bases from J, leaving 10 bases between. In germline, CDR1 is SGHNT, CDR2 YYREEE (reference sequence). CDR3 DNA: TGTGCCAGCAGCTTGGATCGAGGGTTAGCTTTCTTT. Translating it yields CASSLDRGLAFF.

The gene calls are TRBV5-4 and TRBJ2-2; D is possibly TRBD1 or TRBD2 (5 bases each). Germline CDR1 and CDR2: SGHNT and YYREEE (reference sequence). V was shortened by 4 bases and J by 5 bases, with 21 bases between the two germline ends. This CDR3 has 17 residues. The CDR3: CASSPNTGTALTGELFF. The CDR3, as DNA: TGTGCCAGCAGCCCAAATACCGGGACCGCCCTAACCGGGGAGCTGTTTTTT. Based on the CDR3 plus reference TRBV5-4 and TRBJ2-2, the full variable domain is ETGVTQSPTHLIKTRGQQVTLRCSSQSGHNTVSWYQQALGQGPQFIFQYYREEENGRGNFPPRFSGLQFPNYSSELNVNALELDDSALYLCASSPNTGTALTGELFFGEGSRLTVL.

The rearrangement links TRBV7-6 to TRBJ2-1; unclear D gene. Trimming removed 1 base from V and 0 bases from J, with 7 bases in between. CDR1 and CDR2 from the germline V gene are SGHVS and FNYEAQ. The CDR3 consists of 15 residues. CDR3 in amino acids: CASSLEKVSYNEQFF. As DNA, the CDR3 is TGTGCCAGCAGCTTAGAGAAGGTCTCCTACAATGAGCAGTTCTTC.

The chain recombines TRBV10-3 with TRBJ2-3; the match to TRBD2 covers 8 bases. The CDR3 runs 14 residues. J gave up 4 bases and V 3 bases, and 3 bases lay outside the gene matches. Germline values: CDR1 ENHRY, CDR2 SYGVKD. The CDR3 reads CAISDSGGSDTQYF. CDR3 nucleotides: TGTGCCATCAGTGACAGCGGGGGCTCAGATACGCAGTATTTT.

This clone was found a few times. The V and J genes are TRBV7-9 and TRBJ1-5, with D hard to call. This CDR3 is built from 16 residues. With 1 base removed from V and 2 bases from J, the gap between germline ends came to 12 bases. From germline, CDR1 is SEHNR and CDR2 FQNEAQ (reference sequence). CDR3: CASSLVSGSGNQPQHF. The CDR3 coding sequence is TGTGCCAGCAGCTTAGTCTCGGGGTCTGGCAATCAGCCCCAGCATTTT.

The CDR3 spells CASSLLDRSGGGYTF. CDR3 bases: TGTGCCAGCAGTTTACTCGACAGAAGCGGAGGTGGCTACACCTTC. The V and J genes are TRBV27 and TRBJ1-2, with a tentative D call TRBD1 (5 bases). This CDR3 spans 15 amino acids. In germline, CDR1 is MNHEY, CDR2 SMNVEV (reference sequence). Between the trimmed V and J ends, which lost 2 bases and 7 bases, there was a span of 17 bases.

The chain couples TRBV3-1 (or the pseudogene TRBV3-2) to TRBJ2-7; D unresolved. The CDR3 has 11 residues. Germline assignment: CDR1 LGHDT and CDR2 YNNKEL (reference sequence). The V end lost 2 bases, the J end lost 7 bases, and 6 bases lay between the germline ends. The CDR3 reads CASSQLGEQYF. CDR3 coding DNA: TGTGCCAGCAGCCAATTGGGGGAGCAGTACTTC.

This clone is a singleton in its sample. The rearrangement links TRBV7-9 to TRBJ2-2, with D uncertain. V lost 2 bases, J lost 6 bases, and 10 bases lay in between. CDR3 size: 14 residues. In germline, CDR1 is SEHNR, CDR2 FQNEAQ (reference sequence). CDR3 sequence reads: CASSLRAVAGELFF. The CDR3 region has the DNA TGTGCCAGCAGCTTAAGGGCGGTTGCCGGGGAGCTGTTTTTT.

DNA of the CDR3: TGTGCCAGCAGGTCCATCGACTGGAGCTCCTACAATGAGCAGTTCTTC. It yields the protein CASRSIDWSSYNEQFF. The rearrangement uses TRBV5-6 and TRBJ2-1; no firm D call. Per the germline V gene, CDR1 is SGHDT and CDR2 is YYEEEE. The CDR3 length is 16 residues. V lost 5 bases and J 0 bases, leaving 15 bases between the germline ends. Filled out from reference TRBV5-6 and TRBJ2-1, the complete variable domain reads DAGVTQSPTHLIKTRGQQVTLRCSPKSGHDTVSWYQQALGQGPQFIFQYYEEEERQRGNFPDRFSGHQFPNYSSELNVNALLLGDSALYLCASRSIDWSSYNEQFFGPGTRLTVL.

The V call is TRBV5-6, the J call TRBJ1-1, with D possibly TRBD1 on 6 matching bases. CDR1 is SGHDT, CDR2 YYEEEE, per germline. The CDR3 extends over 15 amino acids. Trimming left V 2 bases short and J 7 bases short, with 18 bases between. CDR3 region: CASSLIPEGDGEAFF. The CDR3 coding sequence is TGTGCCAGCAGCTTAATCCCTGAGGGGGATGGTGAAGCTTTCTTT.

V and J are TRBV6-5 and TRBJ1-2; unclear D gene. Germline CDR1 reads MNHEY; CDR2 reads SVGAGI. V lost 0 bases to trimming and J lost 2 bases, with 7 bases between them. The CDR3 consists of 14 residues. The chain's CDR3 is CASSYSFSNYGYTF. CDR3 DNA: TGTGCCAGCAGTTACTCCTTTTCCAACTATGGCTACACCTTC.

The gene calls are TRBV5-1 and TRBJ1-5; a possible D gene is TRBD1 (5 bases). CDR1 is SGHRS, CDR2 YFSETQ, per germline. V lost 6 bases, J lost 2 bases, and 27 bases lay in between. This CDR3 contains 19 residues. CDR3 protein: CASKTLQGKLKEGNQPQHF. The CDR3 DNA is TGCGCCAGCAAGACCTTGCAGGGAAAGTTGAAGGAAGGCAATCAGCCCCAGCATTTT.

This chain uses TRBV3-1 (or the pseudogene TRBV3-2) with TRBJ2-5; TRBD2 matches 10 bases. The germline V gene encodes CDR1 LGHDT and CDR2 YNNKEL (reference sequence). V gave up 2 bases and J gave up 5 bases; unmatched junction bases: 2. The CDR3 has 14 residues. For the CDR3, the DNA is TGTGCCAGCAGCCAAATTAGCGGGGGGGAGACCCAGTACTTC. Its translation: CASSQISGGETQYF.